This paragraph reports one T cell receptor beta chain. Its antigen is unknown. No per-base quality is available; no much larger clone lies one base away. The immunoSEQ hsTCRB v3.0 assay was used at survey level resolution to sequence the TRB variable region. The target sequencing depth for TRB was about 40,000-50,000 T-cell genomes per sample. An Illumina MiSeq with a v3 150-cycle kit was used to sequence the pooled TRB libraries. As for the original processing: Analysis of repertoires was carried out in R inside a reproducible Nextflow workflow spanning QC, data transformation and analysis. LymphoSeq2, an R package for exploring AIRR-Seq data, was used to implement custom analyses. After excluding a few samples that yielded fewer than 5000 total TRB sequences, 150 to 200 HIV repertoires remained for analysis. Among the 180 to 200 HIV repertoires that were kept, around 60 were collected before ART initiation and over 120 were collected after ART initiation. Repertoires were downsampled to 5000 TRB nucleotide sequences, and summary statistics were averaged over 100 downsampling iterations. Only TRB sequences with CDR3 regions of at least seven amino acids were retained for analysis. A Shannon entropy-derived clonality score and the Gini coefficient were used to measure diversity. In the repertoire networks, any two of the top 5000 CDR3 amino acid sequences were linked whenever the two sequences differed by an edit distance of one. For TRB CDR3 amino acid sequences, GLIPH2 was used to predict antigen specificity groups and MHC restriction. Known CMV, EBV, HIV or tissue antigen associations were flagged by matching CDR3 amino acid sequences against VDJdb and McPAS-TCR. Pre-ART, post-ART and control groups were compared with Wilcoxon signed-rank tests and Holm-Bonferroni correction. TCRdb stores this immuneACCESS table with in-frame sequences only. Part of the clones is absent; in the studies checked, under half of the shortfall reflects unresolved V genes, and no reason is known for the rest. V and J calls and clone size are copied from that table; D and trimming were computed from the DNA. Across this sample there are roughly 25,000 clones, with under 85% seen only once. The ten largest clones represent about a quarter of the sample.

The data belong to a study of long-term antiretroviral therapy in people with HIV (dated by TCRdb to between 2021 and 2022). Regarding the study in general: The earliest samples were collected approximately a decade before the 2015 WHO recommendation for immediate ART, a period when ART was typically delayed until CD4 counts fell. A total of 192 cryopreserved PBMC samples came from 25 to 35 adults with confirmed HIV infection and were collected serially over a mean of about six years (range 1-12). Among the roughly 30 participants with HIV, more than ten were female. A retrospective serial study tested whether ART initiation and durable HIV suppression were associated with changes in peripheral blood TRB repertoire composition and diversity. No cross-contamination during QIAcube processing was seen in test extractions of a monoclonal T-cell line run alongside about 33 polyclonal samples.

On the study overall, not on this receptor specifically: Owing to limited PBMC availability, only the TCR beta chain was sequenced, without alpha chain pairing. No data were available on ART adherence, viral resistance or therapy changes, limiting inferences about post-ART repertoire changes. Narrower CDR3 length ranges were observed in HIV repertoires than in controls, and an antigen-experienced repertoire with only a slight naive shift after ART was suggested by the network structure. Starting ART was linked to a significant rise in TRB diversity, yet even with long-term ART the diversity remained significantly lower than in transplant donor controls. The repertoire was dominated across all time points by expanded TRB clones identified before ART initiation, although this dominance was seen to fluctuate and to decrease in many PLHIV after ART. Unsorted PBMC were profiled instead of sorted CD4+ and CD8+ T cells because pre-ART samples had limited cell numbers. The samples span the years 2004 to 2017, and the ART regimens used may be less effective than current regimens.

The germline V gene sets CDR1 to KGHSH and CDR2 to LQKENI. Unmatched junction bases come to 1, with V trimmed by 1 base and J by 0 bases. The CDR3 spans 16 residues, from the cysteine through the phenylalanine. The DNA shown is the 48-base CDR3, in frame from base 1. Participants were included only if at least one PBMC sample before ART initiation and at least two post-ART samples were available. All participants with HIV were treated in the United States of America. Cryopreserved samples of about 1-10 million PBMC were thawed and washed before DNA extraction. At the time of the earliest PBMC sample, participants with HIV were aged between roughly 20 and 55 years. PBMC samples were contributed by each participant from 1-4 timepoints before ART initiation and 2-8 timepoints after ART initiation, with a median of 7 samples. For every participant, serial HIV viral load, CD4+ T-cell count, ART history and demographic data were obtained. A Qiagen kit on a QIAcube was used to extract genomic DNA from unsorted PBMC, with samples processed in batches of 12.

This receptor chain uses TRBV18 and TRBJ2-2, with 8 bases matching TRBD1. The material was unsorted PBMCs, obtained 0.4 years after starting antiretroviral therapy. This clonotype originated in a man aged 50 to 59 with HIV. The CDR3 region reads CASSPQGQANTGELFF. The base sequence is TGTGCCAGCTCACCACAGGGACAGGCGAACACCGGGGAGCTGTTTTTT.